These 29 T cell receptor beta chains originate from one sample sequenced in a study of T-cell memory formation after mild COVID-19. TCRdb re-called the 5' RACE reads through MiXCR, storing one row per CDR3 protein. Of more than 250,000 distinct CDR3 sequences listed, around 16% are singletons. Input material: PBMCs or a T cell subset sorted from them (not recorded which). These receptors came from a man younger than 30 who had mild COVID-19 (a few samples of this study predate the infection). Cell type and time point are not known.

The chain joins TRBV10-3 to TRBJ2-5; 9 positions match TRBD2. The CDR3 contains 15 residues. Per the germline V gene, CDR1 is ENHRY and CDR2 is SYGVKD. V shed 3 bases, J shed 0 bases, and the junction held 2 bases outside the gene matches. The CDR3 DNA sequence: TGTGCCATCAGTGAAGCGGGGGGCCACCAAGAGACCCAGTACTTC. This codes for CAISEAGGHQETQYF.

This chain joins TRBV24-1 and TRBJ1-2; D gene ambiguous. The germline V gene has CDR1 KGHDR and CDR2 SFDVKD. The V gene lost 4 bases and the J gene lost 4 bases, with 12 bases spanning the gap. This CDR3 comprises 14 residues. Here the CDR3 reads CATSDPDGSYGYTF. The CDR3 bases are TGTGCCACCAGTGACCCAGACGGAAGCTATGGCTACACCTTC.

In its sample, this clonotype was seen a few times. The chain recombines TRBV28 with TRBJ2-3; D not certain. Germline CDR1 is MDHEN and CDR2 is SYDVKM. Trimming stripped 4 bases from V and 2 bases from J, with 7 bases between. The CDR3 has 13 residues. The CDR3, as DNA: TGTGCCAGCAGTTCCCCGCACACAGATACGCAGTATTTT. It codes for CASSSPHTDTQYF.

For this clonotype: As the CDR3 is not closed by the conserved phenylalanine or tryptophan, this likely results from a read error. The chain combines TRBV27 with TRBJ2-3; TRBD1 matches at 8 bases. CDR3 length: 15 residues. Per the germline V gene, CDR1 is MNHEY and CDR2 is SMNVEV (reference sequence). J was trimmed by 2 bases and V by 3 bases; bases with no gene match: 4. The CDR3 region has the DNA TGTGCCAGCAGTTTCAGGACAGGGAACACAGATACGCAGTATCTT. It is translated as CASSFRTGNTDTQYL.

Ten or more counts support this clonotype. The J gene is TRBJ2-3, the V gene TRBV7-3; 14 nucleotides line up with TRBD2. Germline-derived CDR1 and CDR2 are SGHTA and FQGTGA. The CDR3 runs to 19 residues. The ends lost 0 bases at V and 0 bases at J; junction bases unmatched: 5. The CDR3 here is CASSLTGTSGGYSTDTQYF. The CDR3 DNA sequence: TGTGCCAGCAGCTTAACAGGGACTAGCGGGGGATATAGCACAGATACGCAGTATTTT. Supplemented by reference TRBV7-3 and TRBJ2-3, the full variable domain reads GAGVSQTPSNKVTEKGKYVELRCDPISGHTALYWYRQSLGQGPEFLIYFQGTGAADDSGLPNDRFFAVRPEGSVSTLKIQRTERGDSAVYLCASSLTGTSGGYSTDTQYFGPGTRLTVL.

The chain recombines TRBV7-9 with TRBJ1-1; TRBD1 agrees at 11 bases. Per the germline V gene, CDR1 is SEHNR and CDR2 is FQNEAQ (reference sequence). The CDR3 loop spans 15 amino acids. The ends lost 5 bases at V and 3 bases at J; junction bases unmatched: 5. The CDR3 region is CASSPRDRGDTEAFF. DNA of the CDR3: TGTGCCAGCAGCCCCCGGGACAGGGGGGACACTGAAGCTTTCTTT.

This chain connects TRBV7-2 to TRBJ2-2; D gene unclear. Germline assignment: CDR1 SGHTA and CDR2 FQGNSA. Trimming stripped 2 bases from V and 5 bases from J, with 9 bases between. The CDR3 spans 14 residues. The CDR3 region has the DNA TGTGCCAGCAGCTTATGGACCATGACCGGGGAGCTGTTTTTT. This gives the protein CASSLWTMTGELFF.

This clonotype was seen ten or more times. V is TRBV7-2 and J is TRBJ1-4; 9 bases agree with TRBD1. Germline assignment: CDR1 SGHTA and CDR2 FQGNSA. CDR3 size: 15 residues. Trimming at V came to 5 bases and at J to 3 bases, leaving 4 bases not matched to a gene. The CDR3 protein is CASSRRTGANEKLFF. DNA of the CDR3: TGTGCCAGCAGCAGACGGACAGGGGCTAATGAAAAACTGTTTTTT.

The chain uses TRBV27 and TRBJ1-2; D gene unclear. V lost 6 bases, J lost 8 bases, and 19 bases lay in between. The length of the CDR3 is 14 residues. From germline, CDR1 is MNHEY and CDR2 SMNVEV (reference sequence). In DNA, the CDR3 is TGTGCCAGCAGCTCTTATCGAACTTCTTCGGGCTACACCTTC. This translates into CASSSYRTSSGYTF.

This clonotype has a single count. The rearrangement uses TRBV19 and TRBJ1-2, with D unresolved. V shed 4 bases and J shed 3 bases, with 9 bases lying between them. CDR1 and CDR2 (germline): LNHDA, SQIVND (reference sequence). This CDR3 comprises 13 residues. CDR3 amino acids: CASSTERYYGYTF. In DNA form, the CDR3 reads TGTGCCAGTAGTACTGAGCGCTACTATGGCTACACCTTC.

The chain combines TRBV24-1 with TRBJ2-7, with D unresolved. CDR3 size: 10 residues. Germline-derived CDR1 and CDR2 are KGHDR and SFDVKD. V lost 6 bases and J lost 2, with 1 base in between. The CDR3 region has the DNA TGTGCCACCAGTACCTACGAGCAGTACTTC. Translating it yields CATSTYEQYF.

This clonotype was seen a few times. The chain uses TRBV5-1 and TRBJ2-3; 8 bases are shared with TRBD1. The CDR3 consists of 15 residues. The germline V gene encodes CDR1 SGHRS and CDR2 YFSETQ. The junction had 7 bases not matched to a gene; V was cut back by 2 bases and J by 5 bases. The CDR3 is CASSLPTGVGDTQYF. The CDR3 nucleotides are TGCGCCAGCAGCTTACCGACAGGGGTTGGAGATACGCAGTATTTT.

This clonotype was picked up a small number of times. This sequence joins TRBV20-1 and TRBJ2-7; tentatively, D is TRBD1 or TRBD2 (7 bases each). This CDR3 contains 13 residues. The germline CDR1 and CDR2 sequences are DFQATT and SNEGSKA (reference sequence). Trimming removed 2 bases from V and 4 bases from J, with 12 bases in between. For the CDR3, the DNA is TGCAGTGCTAGATGGGAGGGGGCTTACGAGCAGTACGTC. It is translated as CSARWEGAYEQYV.

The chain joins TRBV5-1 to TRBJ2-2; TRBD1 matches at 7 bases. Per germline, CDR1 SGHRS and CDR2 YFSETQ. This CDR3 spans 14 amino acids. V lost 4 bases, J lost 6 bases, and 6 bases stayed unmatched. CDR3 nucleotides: TGCGCCAGCAGCGGCCACAGGGGTCCCGGGGAGCTGTTTTTT. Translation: CASSGHRGPGELFF.

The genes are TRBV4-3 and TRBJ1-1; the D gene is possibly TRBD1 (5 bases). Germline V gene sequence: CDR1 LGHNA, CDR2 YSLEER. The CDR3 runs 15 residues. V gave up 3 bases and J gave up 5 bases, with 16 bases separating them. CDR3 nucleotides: TGCGCCAGCAGCCAGCAAGGGAGGGGAGGGACTGAAGCTTTCTTT. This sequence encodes CASSQQGRGGTEAFF.

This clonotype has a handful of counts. The CDR3 loop is CASSYQGGQPQHF. In DNA, the CDR3 is TGTGCCAGCAGTTACCAGGGTGGGCAGCCCCAGCATTTT. The chain has TRBV6-2 or TRBV6-3 and TRBJ1-5, with TRBD1 as a possible D gene (5 bases). V lost 2 bases to trimming and J lost 7 bases, with 9 bases between them. The CDR3 contains 13 residues. Germline V gives CDR1 MNHEY, CDR2 SVGEGT.

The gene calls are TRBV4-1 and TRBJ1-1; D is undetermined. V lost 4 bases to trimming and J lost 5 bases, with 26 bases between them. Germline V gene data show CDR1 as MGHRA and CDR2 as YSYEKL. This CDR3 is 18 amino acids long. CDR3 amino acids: CASSRSPTRLAGGTEAFF. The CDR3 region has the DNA TGCGCCAGCAGCCGGTCACCCACAAGATTGGCGGGAGGGACTGAAGCTTTCTTT.

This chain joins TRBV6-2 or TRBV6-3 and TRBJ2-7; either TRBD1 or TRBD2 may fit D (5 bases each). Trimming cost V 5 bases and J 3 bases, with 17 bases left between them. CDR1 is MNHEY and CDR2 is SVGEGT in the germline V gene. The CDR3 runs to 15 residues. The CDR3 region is CASSEPRDLFYEQYF. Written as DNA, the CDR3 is TGTGCCAGCAGTGAACCCCGGGACCTATTCTACGAGCAGTACTTC.

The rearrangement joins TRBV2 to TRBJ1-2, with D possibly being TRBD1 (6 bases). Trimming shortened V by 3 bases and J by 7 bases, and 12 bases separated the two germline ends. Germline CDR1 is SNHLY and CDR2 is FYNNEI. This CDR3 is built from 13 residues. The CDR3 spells CASSDRGGGGYTF. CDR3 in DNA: TGTGCCAGCAGTGACAGGGGAGGCGGTGGCTACACCTTC.

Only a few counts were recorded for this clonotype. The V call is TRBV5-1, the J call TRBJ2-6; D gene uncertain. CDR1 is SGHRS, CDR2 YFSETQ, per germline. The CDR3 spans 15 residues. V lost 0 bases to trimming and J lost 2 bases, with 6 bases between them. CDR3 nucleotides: TGCGCCAGCAGCTTGGGCGAAACTGGGGCCAACGTCCTGACTTTC. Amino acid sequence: CASSLGETGANVLTF.

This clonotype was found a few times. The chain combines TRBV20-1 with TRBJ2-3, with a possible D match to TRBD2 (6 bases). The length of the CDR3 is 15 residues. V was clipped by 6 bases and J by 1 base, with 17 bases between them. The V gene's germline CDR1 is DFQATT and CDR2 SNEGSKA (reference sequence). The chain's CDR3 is CSAGGALGGTDTQYF. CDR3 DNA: TGCAGTGCCGGGGGTGCCCTAGGGGGCACAGATACGCAGTATTTT.

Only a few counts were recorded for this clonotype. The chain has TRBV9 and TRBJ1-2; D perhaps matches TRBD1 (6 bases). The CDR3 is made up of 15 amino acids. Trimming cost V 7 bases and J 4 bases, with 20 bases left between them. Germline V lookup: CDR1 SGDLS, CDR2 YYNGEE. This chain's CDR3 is CASGKIGGQSYGYTF. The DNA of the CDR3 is TGTGCCAGCGGAAAAATAGGGGGGCAGAGCTATGGCTACACCTTC.

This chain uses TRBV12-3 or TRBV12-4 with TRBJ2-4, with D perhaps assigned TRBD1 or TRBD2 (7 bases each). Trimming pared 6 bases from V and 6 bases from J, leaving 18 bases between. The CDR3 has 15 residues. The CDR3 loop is CASSPRGGDRNIQYF. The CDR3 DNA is TGTGCCAGCAGCCCCAGGGGGGGGGACAGAAACATTCAGTACTTC.

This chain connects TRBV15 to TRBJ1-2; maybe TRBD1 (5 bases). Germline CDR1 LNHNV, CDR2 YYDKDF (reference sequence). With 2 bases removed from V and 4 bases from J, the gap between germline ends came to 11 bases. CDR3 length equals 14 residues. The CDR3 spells CATSRPDRTYGYTF. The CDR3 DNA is TGTGCCACCAGCAGACCTGACAGAACCTATGGCTACACCTTC. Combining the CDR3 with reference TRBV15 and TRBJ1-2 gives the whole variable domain DAMVIQNPRYQVTQFGKPVTLSCSQTLNHNVMYWYQQKSSQAPKLLFHYYDKDFNNEADTPDNFQSRRPNTSFCFLDIRSPGLGDTAMYLCATSRPDRTYGYTFGSGTRLTVV.

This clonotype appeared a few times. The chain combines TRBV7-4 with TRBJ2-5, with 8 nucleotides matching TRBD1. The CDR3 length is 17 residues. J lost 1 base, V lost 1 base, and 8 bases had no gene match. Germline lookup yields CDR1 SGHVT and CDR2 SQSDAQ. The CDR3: CASSLESGQDFQETQYF. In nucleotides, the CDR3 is TGTGCCAGCAGCTTAGAGTCGGGACAGGACTTCCAAGAGACCCAGTACTTC.

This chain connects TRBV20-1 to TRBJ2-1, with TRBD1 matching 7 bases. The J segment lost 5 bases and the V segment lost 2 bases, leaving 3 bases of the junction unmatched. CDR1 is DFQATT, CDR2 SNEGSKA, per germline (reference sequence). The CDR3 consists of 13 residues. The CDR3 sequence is CSARPGTDNEQFF. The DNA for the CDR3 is TGCAGTGCTAGACCAGGGACAGACAATGAGCAGTTCTTC.

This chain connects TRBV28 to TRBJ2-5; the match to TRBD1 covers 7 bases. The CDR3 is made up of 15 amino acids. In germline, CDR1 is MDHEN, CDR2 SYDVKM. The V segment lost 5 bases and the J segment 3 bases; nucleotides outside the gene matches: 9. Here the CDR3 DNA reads TGTGCCAGCAGTCCAGGGGGTAGAGGGGAAGAGACCCAGTACTTC. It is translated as CASSPGGRGEETQYF.

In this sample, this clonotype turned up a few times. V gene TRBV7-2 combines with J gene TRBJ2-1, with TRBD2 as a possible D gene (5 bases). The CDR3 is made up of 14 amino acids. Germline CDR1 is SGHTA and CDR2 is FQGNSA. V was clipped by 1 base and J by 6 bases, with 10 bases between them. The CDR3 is CASSLDRRGNEQFF. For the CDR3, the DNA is TGTGCCAGCAGCTTAGATCGACGGGGCAATGAGCAGTTCTTC. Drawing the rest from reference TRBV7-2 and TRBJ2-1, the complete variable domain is GAGVSQSPSNKVTEKGKDVELRCDPISGHTALYWYRQSLGQGLEFLIYFQGNSAPDKSGLPSDRFSAERTGGSVSTLTIQRTQQEDSAVYLCASSLDRRGNEQFFGPGTRLTVL.

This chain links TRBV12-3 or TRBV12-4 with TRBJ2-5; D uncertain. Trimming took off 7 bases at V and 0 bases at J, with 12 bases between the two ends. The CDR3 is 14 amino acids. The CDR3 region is CASTSGVYQETQYF. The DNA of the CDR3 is TGTGCCAGCACCTCGGGTGTCTACCAAGAGACCCAGTACTTC.